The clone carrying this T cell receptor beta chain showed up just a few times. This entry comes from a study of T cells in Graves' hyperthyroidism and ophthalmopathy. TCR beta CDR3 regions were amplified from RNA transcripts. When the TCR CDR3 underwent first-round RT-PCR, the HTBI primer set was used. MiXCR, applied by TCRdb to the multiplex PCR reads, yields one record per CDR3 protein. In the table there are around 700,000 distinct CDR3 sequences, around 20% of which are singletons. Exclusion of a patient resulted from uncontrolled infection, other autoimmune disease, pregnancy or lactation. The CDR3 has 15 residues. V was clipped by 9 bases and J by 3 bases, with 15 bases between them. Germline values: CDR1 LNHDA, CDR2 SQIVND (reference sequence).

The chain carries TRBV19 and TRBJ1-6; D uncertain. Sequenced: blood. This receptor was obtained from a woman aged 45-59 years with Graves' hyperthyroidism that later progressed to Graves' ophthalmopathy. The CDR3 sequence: CASQLRNNYNSPLHF. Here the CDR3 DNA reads TGTGCCAGCCAATTGAGGAATAACTATAATTCACCCCTCCACTTT. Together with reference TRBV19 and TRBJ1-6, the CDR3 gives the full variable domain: DGGITQSPKYLFRKEGQNVTLSCEQNLNHDAMYWYRQDPGQGLRLIYYSQIVNDFQKGDIAEGYSVSREKKESFPLTVTSAQKNPTAFYLCASQLRNNYNSPLHFGNGTRLTVT.